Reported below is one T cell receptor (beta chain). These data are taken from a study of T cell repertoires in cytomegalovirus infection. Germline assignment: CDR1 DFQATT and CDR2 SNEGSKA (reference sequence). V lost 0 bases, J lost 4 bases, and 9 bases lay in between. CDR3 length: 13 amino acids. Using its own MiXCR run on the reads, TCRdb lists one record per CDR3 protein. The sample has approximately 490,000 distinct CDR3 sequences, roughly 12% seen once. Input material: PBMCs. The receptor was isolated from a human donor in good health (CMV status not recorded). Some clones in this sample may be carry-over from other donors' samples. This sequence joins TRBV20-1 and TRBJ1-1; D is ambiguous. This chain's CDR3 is CSARDGDSTEAFF. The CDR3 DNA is TGCAGTGCTAGAGATGGTGACTCCACTGAAGCTTTCTTT.